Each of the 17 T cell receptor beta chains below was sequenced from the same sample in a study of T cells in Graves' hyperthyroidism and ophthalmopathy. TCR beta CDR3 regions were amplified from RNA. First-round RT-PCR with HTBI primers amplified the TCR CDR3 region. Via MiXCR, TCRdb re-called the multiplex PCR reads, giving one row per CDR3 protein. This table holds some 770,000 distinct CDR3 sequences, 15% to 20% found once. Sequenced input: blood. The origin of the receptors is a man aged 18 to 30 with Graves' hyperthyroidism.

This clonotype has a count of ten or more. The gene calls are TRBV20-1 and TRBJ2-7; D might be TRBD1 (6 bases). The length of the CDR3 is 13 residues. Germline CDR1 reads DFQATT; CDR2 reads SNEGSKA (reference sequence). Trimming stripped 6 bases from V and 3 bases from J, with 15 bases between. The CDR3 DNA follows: TGCAGTGCCTACGAGGGGGAAGGCTACGAGCAGTACTTC. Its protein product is CSAYEGEGYEQYF.

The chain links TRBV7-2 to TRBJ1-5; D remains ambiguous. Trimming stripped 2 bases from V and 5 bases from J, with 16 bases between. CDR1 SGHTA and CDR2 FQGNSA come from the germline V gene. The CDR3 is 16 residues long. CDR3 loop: CASSLRTTLSDQPQHF. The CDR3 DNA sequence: TGTGCCAGCAGCTTACGAACAACACTAAGCGATCAGCCCCAGCATTTT.

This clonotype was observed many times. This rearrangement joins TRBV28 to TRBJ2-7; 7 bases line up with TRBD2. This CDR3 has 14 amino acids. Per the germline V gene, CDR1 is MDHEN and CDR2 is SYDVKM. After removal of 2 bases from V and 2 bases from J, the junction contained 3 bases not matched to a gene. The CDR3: CASSLAGDPYEQYF. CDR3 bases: TGTGCCAGCAGTTTAGCGGGAGACCCCTACGAGCAGTACTTC.

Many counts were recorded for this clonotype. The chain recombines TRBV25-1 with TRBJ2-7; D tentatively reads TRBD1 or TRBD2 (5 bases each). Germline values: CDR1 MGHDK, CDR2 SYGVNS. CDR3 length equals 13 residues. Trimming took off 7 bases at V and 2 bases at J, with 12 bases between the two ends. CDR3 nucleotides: TGTGCCAGCACCTCCAGGGAGCCCTACGAGCAGTACTTC. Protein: CASTSREPYEQYF.

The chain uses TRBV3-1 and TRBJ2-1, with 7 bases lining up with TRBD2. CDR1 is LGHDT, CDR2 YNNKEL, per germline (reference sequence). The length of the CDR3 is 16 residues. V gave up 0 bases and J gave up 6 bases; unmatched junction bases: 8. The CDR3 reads CASSQDRGPGGNEQFF. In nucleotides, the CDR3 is TGTGCCAGCAGCCAAGATAGAGGACCGGGAGGCAATGAGCAGTTCTTC.

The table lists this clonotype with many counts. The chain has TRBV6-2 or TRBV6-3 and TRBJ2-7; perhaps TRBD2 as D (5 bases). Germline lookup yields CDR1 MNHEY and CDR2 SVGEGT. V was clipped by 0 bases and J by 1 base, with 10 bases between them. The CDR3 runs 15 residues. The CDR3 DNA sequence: TGTGCCAGCAGTTACTCAGAGGGCAGGTCCTACGAGCAGTACTTC. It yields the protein CASSYSEGRSYEQYF.

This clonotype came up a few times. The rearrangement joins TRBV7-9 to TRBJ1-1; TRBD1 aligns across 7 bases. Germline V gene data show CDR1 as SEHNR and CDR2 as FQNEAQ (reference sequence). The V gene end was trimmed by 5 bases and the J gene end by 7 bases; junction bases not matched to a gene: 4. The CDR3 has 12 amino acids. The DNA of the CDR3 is TGTGCCAGCAGCATAAGGGACAGTGAAGCTTTCTTT. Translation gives CASSIRDSEAFF.

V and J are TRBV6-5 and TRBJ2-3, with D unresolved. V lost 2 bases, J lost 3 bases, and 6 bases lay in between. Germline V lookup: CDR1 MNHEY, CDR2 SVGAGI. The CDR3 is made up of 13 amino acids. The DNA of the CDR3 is TGTGCCAGCAGTTACGCAAATACAGATACGCAGTATTTT. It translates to CASSYANTDTQYF.

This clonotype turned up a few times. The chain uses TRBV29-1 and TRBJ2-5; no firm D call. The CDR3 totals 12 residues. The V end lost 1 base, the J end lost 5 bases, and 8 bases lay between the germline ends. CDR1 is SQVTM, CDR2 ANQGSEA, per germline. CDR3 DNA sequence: TGCAGCGTTGAAGGGCTACCGGAGACCCAGTACTTC. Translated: CSVEGLPETQYF. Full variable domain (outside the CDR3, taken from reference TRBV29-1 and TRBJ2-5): SAVISQKPSRDICQRGTSLTIQCQVDSQVTMMFWYRQQPGQSLTLIATANQGSEATYESGFVIDKFPISRPNLTFSTLTVSNMSPEDSSIYLCSVEGLPETQYFGPGTRLLVL.

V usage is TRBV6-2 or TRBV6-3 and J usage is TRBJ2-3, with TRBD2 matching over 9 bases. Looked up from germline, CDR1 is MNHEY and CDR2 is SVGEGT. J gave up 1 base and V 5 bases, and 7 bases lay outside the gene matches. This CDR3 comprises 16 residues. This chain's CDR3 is CASSDIAGEGTDTQYF. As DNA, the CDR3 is TGTGCCAGCAGTGACATAGCGGGAGAGGGCACAGATACGCAGTATTTT.

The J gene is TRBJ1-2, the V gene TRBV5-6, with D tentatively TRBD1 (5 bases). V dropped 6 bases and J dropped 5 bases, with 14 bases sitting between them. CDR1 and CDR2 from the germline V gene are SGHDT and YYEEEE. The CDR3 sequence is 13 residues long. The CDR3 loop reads CASNPGTDYGYTF. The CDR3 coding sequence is TGTGCCAGCAACCCCGGGACGGATTATGGCTACACCTTC. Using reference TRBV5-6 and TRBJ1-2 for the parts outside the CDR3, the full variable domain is DAGVTQSPTHLIKTRGQQVTLRCSPKSGHDTVSWYQQALGQGPQFIFQYYEEEERQRGNFPDRFSGHQFPNYSSELNVNALLLGDSALYLCASNPGTDYGYTFGSGTRLTVV.

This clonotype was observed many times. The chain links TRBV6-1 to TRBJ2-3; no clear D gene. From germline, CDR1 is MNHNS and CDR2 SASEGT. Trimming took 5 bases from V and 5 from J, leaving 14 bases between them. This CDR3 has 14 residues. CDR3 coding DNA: TGTGCCAGCAGTAAGCGTAACCCAGGAGATACGCAGTATTTT. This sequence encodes CASSKRNPGDTQYF.

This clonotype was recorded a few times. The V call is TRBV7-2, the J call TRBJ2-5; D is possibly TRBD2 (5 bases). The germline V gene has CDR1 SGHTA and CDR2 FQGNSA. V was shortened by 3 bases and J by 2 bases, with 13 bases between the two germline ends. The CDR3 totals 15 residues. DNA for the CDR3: TGTGCCAGCAGCTTTAGGGTTAGCGTACAAGAGACCCAGTACTTC. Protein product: CASSFRVSVQETQYF. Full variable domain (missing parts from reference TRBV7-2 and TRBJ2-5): GAGVSQSPSNKVTEKGKDVELRCDPISGHTALYWYRQSLGQGLEFLIYFQGNSAPDKSGLPSDRFSAERTGGSVSTLTIQRTQQEDSAVYLCASSFRVSVQETQYFGPGTRLLVL.

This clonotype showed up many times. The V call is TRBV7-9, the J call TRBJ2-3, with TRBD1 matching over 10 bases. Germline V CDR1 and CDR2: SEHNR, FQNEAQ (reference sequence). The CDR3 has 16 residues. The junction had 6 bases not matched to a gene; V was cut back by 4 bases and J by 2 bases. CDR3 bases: TGTGCCAGCAGCTCAACGACAGGGGGCTTCACAGATACGCAGTATTTT. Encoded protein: CASSSTTGGFTDTQYF.

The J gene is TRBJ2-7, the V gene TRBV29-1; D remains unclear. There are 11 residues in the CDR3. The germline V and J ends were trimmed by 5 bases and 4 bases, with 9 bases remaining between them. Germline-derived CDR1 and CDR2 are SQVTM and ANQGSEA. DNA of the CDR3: TGCAGCGTTCGTATAGGATACGAGCAGTACTTC. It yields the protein CSVRIGYEQYF.

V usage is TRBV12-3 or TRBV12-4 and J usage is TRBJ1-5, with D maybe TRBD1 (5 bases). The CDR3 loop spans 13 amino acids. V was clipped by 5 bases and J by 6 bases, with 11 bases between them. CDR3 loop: CASSESRGQPQHF. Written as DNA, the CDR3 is TGTGCCAGCAGTGAGAGTAGGGGTCAGCCCCAGCATTTT.

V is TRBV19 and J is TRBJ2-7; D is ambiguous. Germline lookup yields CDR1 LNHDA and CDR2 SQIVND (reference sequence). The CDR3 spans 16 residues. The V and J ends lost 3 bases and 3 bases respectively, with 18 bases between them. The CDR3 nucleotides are TGTGCCAGTAGTATGAACCGCGGAGTTTCGGGCTACGAGCAGTACTTC. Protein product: CASSMNRGVSGYEQYF.